Each of the 25 T cell receptor beta chains below was sequenced from the same sample in a study of CD8 T cells in Susac syndrome. Random hexamers were used to reverse transcribe roughly 0.45 to 1 ug of RNA. Each CDR3 protein gets one entry after TCRdb re-called the immunoSEQ multiplex PCR reads with MiXCR. The sample includes around 100,000 distinct CDR3 sequences, 95% of them seen just once. Sequencing input: CD8+ T cells from PBMCs. These receptors were obtained from a human donor with Susac syndrome.

This clonotype was picked up one time. This chain links TRBV2 with TRBJ2-6; 7 bases fit TRBD2. This CDR3 is built from 15 residues. Germline CDR1 is SNHLY and CDR2 is FYNNEI. V was clipped by 6 bases and J by 4 bases; unmatched bases: 6. CDR3 sequence (DNA): TGTGCCAGCAGGGTGGGAGGGTTCGGGGCCAACGTCCTGACTTTC. Its translation: CASRVGGFGANVLTF.

This clonotype was picked up one time. The rearrangement links TRBV4-1 to TRBJ2-7, with 8 positions matching TRBD1. CDR1 is MGHRA and CDR2 is YSYEKL in the germline V gene. This CDR3 region has 15 residues. The V segment lost 0 bases and the J segment 5 bases; nucleotides outside the gene matches: 6. CDR3 bases: TGCGCCAGCAGCCAAGACTGGGGACAGGATCACGAGCAGTACTTC. Amino acids: CASSQDWGQDHEQYF.

This clonotype was seen only once. The chain joins TRBV27 to TRBJ1-5; D gene ambiguous. Between the trimmed V and J ends, which lost 9 bases and 1 base, there was a span of 16 bases. This CDR3 has 15 residues. Germline-derived CDR1 and CDR2 are MNHEY and SMNVEV (reference sequence). DNA of the CDR3: TGTGCCAGTGGGCTTCACCCCCCCAGCAATCAGCCCCAGCATTTT. This codes for CASGLHPPSNQPQHF.

The genes are TRBV29-1 and TRBJ1-2; no definite D call. Germline-derived CDR1 and CDR2 are SQVTM and ANQGSEA. CDR3 length: 11 amino acids. Between the trimmed V and J ends, which lost 7 bases and 9 bases, there was a span of 15 bases. CDR3 in DNA: TGCAGCGCTGAGCAAACTAGTCGCTACACCTTC. Encoded protein: CSAEQTSRYTF.

This chain joins TRBV29-1 and TRBJ2-4; D is perhaps TRBD2 (6 bases). Germline CDR1 and CDR2: SQVTM and ANQGSEA. This CDR3 comprises 16 residues. V shed 1 base and J shed 4 bases, with 17 bases lying between them. CDR3 loop: CSVEVRRGGMKNIQYF. The CDR3, as DNA: TGCAGCGTTGAAGTTCGGCGGGGAGGAATGAAAAACATTCAGTACTTC.

This clonotype has a single count. V and J are TRBV9 and TRBJ1-1; 12 bases fit TRBD1. The CDR3 has 17 amino acids. Germline assignment: CDR1 SGDLS and CDR2 YYNGEE. Losses at the gene ends were 3 bases for V and 1 base for J; bases not matched to a gene: 7. The CDR3 DNA reads as TGTGCCAGCAGCGGGGACAGGGGGCAATCGTCGAACACTGAAGCTTTCTTT. Protein sequence: CASSGDRGQSSNTEAFF.

This clonotype showed up just once. The chain links TRBV20-1 to TRBJ1-5; possible D gene TRBD1, 5 bases. Germline V lookup: CDR1 DFQATT, CDR2 SNEGSKA (reference sequence). Trimming took off 5 bases at V and 7 bases at J, with 15 bases between the two ends. The CDR3 spans 13 residues. The CDR3 reads CSAGGATQQPQHF. The CDR3 DNA reads TGCAGTGCTGGGGGTGCAACGCAGCAGCCCCAGCATTTT.

The chain links TRBV14 to TRBJ2-4, with 9 bases matching TRBD1. Germline V lookup: CDR1 SGHDN, CDR2 FVKESK. Trimming cost V 1 base and J 7 bases; bases outside gene matches: 5. The CDR3 extends over 15 amino acids. In nucleotides, the CDR3 is TGTGCCAGCAGCCAAGTCGGCGACAGGGGGAACATTCAGTACTTC. It codes for CASSQVGDRGNIQYF.

The gene calls are TRBV6-4 and TRBJ2-2, with D unclear. V lost 5 bases to trimming and J lost 3 bases, with 10 bases between them. The CDR3 has 14 residues. Germline V gene sequence: CDR1 MRHNA, CDR2 SNTAGT. DNA of the CDR3: TGTGCCAGCAGTCAGGTATCGGACACCGGGGAGCTGTTTTTT. Protein: CASSQVSDTGELFF.

In DNA, the CDR3 is TGCAGCGTTGAAGGGCAATATGGCTACACCTTC. Translated, it gives CSVEGQYGYTF. The chain carries TRBV29-1 and TRBJ1-2; D unclear. The CDR3 runs to 11 residues. Looked up from germline, CDR1 is SQVTM and CDR2 is ANQGSEA. V lost 1 base, J lost 5 bases, and 5 bases lay in between.

The chain recombines TRBV2 with TRBJ2-6, with D possibly TRBD1 on 5 matching bases. Germline-derived CDR1 and CDR2 are SNHLY and FYNNEI. V dropped 6 bases and J dropped 1 base, with 10 bases sitting between them. This CDR3 comprises 15 residues. CDR3 in amino acids: CASRQGLSGANVLTF. CDR3 DNA: TGTGCCAGCAGGCAGGGTTTATCTGGGGCCAACGTCCTGACTTTC.

The chain uses TRBV20-1 and TRBJ1-2, with D perhaps TRBD1 (5 bases). Germline V gene lookup returns CDR1 DFQATT and CDR2 SNEGSKA (reference sequence). Trimming pared 0 bases from V and 0 bases from J, leaving 11 bases between. This CDR3 is 15 amino acids long. DNA for the CDR3: TGCAGTGCTAGAGATCGGGACCGGCCTAACTATGGCTACACCTTC. Protein: CSARDRDRPNYGYTF.

The rearrangement links TRBV7-9 to TRBJ2-3; possible D gene TRBD2, 5 bases. Per the germline V gene, CDR1 is SEHNR and CDR2 is FQNEAQ (reference sequence). The CDR3 has 16 residues. Between the trimmed V and J ends, which lost 3 bases and 1 base, there was a span of 14 bases. In DNA, the CDR3 is TGTGCCAGCAGCTTTTCGGGAACAGAGGGCACAGATACGCAGTATTTT. Protein: CASSFSGTEGTDTQYF.

The chain couples TRBV2 to TRBJ2-1; 7 positions match TRBD1. CDR1 and CDR2 (germline): SNHLY, FYNNEI. This CDR3 has 14 residues. Trimming took 1 base from V and 5 from J; bases not matched to a gene: 2. The CDR3 nucleotides read TGTGCCAGCAGTGAAGGGGACAGCGACAATGAGCAGTTCTTC. It codes for CASSEGDSDNEQFF.

This clonotype was recorded only once. This chain connects TRBV5-6 to TRBJ1-2, with D perhaps TRBD1 (5 bases). The CDR3 is 12 residues long. V lost 3 bases, J lost 10 bases, and 13 bases lay in between. Germline assignment: CDR1 SGHDT and CDR2 YYEEEE. This chain's CDR3 is CASSSHAGDYTF. The CDR3 DNA sequence: TGTGCCAGCAGCTCCCATGCGGGGGACTACACCTTC.

The genes are TRBV29-1 and TRBJ1-2, with no clear D. CDR3 length: 11 residues. The V end was cut by 6 bases, the J end by 10 bases, with 15 bases between. Germline CDR1 SQVTM, CDR2 ANQGSEA. Written as DNA, the CDR3 is TGCAGCGTGCTTGACGGCGGGGACTACACCTTC. Its translation: CSVLDGGDYTF.

The chain links TRBV4-1 to TRBJ2-1; 9 nucleotides line up with TRBD2. This CDR3 region has 17 residues. J gave up 2 bases and V 1 base, and 6 bases lay outside the gene matches. Germline assignment: CDR1 MGHRA and CDR2 YSYEKL. CDR3 nucleotide sequence: TGCGCCAGCAGCCAAGGTCCCCTAGCGGGAACCTACAATGAGCAGTTCTTC. It yields the protein CASSQGPLAGTYNEQFF.

A single count supports this clonotype. J is TRBJ2-2 and V is TRBV12-3 or TRBV12-4; no clear D gene. The CDR3 extends over 11 amino acids. Trimming cost V 10 bases and J 6 bases, with 9 bases left between them. CDR3 region: CANTLAGELFF. The CDR3 region has the DNA TGTGCCAACACCCTCGCCGGGGAGCTGTTTTTT.

This chain joins TRBV13 and TRBJ2-5; D perhaps matches TRBD2 (5 bases). V gave up 0 bases and J gave up 3 bases, with 14 bases separating them. The germline V gene encodes CDR1 PRHDT and CDR2 FYEKMQ (reference sequence). The CDR3 contains 16 residues. CDR3 sequence: CASSLGRAGVEETQYF. The CDR3 coding sequence is TGTGCCAGCAGCTTAGGCCGGGCCGGGGTGGAAGAGACCCAGTACTTC.

This chain links TRBV29-1 with TRBJ1-5, with TRBD1 as a possible D gene (5 bases). CDR1 and CDR2 from the germline V gene are SQVTM and ANQGSEA. The CDR3 consists of 13 residues. The DNA for the CDR3 is TGCAGTGTGGGACTGGCCAACAATCAGCCCCAGCATTTT. Protein: CSVGLANNQPQHF.

V is TRBV4-1 and J is TRBJ2-2, with D possibly being TRBD2 (5 bases). V lost 1 base and J 5 bases, leaving 8 bases between the germline ends. The CDR3 is made up of 14 amino acids. Germline assignment: CDR1 MGHRA and CDR2 YSYEKL. The CDR3 sequence: CASSQAGKTGELFF. CDR3 DNA: TGCGCCAGCAGCCAAGCCGGGAAAACCGGGGAGCTGTTTTTT.

The chain recombines TRBV3-1 with TRBJ1-1, with TRBD1 as a possible D gene (6 bases). CDR3 length: 14 residues. Germline CDR1 LGHDT, CDR2 YNNKEL (reference sequence). The V and J ends lost 5 bases and 2 bases respectively, with 12 bases between them. CDR3 loop: CASSTGQINTEAFF. CDR3 sequence (DNA): TGTGCCAGCAGCACCGGACAGATAAACACTGAAGCTTTCTTT.

This clonotype occurred once. This chain uses TRBV29-1 with TRBJ2-2, with no clear D. This CDR3 is 14 amino acids long. Germline lookup yields CDR1 SQVTM and CDR2 ANQGSEA. V gave up 3 bases and J gave up 0 bases, with 8 bases separating them. CDR3 DNA: TGCAGCGTTGAGATGTCCGCGAACACCGGGGAGCTGTTTTTT. Translated, it gives CSVEMSANTGELFF.

This clonotype appeared a few times. The CDR3 spells CASSLGQGVYEQYF. In DNA, the CDR3 is TGTGCCAGCAGCTTGGGGCAGGGGGTATACGAGCAGTACTTC. This chain uses TRBV5-6 with TRBJ2-7, with 7 positions matching TRBD1. Trimming at V came to 0 bases and at J to 4 bases, leaving 4 bases not matched to a gene. The CDR3 runs 14 residues. In germline, CDR1 is SGHDT, CDR2 YYEEEE.

The rearrangement joins TRBV12-3 or TRBV12-4 to TRBJ2-1, with D perhaps matching TRBD1 (5 bases). The CDR3 contains 14 residues. Trimming left V 3 bases short and J 3 bases short, with 9 bases between. In DNA, the CDR3 is TGTGCCAGCAGTTTCTCGGACAACTACAATGAGCAGTTCTTC. This gives the protein CASSFSDNYNEQFF.